The 32 T cell receptor beta chains reported below all come from one sample, sequenced in a study of spatial heterogeneity in lung cancer. For these TCRs, the target antigens are not known. In TCRdb, the 5' RACE reads were re-called with MiXCR into one record per CDR3 protein. Here the sample spans 3,000 to 3,500 distinct CDR3 sequences, around 16% being singletons. The time point: sample taken at primary tumor resection. Overall study findings and caveats: One measure, the expanded intratumoral alpha and beta TCR count, tracked tumor mutation counts.

The sample in question was lung tumor tissue, obtained at surgery. All receptors derive from a male donor with early-stage non-small cell lung cancer.

This clonotype is termed medium-sized. The genes are TRBV30 and TRBJ2-1; 7 nucleotides line up with TRBD1. V trimming: 5 bases; J trimming: 0 bases; junction bases outside the gene matches: 7. Germline-derived CDR1 and CDR2 are GTSNPN and SVGIG (reference sequence). This CDR3 region has 15 residues. The CDR3 DNA sequence: TGTGCCTGGGAGAGGGGGCAGGGCTCCTACAATGAGCAGTTCTTC. Protein sequence: CAWERGQGSYNEQFF.

This clonotype was seen more than once but under ten times. This chain connects TRBV3-1 to TRBJ2-7, with D hard to call. Trimming shortened V by 8 bases and J by 10 bases, and 15 bases separated the two germline ends. Germline values: CDR1 LGHDT, CDR2 YNNKEL (reference sequence). The CDR3 totals 11 residues. In DNA form, the CDR3 reads TGTGCCAGCGGCTACCCCGCCCACCAGTACTTC. Encoded protein: CASGYPAHQYF.

This clonotype is medium-sized. The V gene is TRBV20-1, the J gene TRBJ2-3; 11 nucleotides match TRBD2. J gave up 0 bases and V 8 bases, and 16 bases lay outside the gene matches. CDR1 and CDR2 (germline): DFQATT, SNEGSKA (reference sequence). The CDR3 consists of 18 residues. The CDR3 bases are TGCAGTCCCCTGAGCGGGCTAGCGGGAGGATCTAGCACAGATACGCAGTATTTT. Translated, it gives CSPLSGLAGGSSTDTQYF.

The sample holds many counts of this clonotype. The V and J genes are TRBV6-2 or TRBV6-3 and TRBJ2-7; the D gene is possibly TRBD2 (5 bases). The CDR3 runs 14 residues. Germline-derived CDR1 and CDR2 are MNHEY and SVGEGT. V was clipped by 6 bases and J by 4 bases, with 16 bases between them. The CDR3 protein is CASRNPRGNYEQYF. DNA of the CDR3: TGTGCCAGCAGAAACCCCCGGGGAAATTACGAGCAGTACTTC.

In its sample, this clonotype ranks as medium-sized. The CDR3 protein is CASSLGPYYEQYF. In DNA form, the CDR3 reads TGCGCCAGCAGCCTGGGACCCTACTACGAGCAGTACTTC. This sequence joins TRBV5-1 and TRBJ2-7; tentatively, D is TRBD1 or TRBD2 (5 bases each). V was shortened by 4 bases and J by 3 bases, with 11 bases between the two germline ends. The CDR3 totals 13 residues. Germline V CDR1 and CDR2: SGHRS, YFSETQ.

This clonotype is labeled medium-sized. This chain connects TRBV3-1 to TRBJ2-3; 7 nucleotides line up with TRBD2. Trimming cost V 0 bases and J 8 bases; bases outside gene matches: 8. Germline V lookup: CDR1 LGHDT, CDR2 YNNKEL (reference sequence). This CDR3 has 15 amino acids. The CDR3 loop is CASSQDASGRVTQYF. The CDR3 region has the DNA TGTGCCAGCAGCCAAGATGCTAGCGGAAGGGTTACGCAGTATTTT.

At least ten counts were recorded for this clonotype. The V and J genes are TRBV6-5 and TRBJ2-2; no clear D. Per germline, CDR1 MNHEY and CDR2 SVGAGI. The V and J ends lost 3 bases and 1 base respectively, with 6 bases between them. The length of the CDR3 is 14 residues. The CDR3 nucleotides read TGTGCCAGCAGTTATAGCCAGAACACCGGGGAGCTGTTTTTT. Its protein is CASSYSQNTGELFF.

Judged by abundance, this clonotype is medium-sized. J is TRBJ2-1 and V is TRBV5-1; 9 positions match TRBD2. V gave up 1 base and J gave up 9 bases; unmatched junction bases: 11. Germline CDR1 SGHRS, CDR2 YFSETQ. CDR3 length equals 16 residues. CDR3 residues: CASSLFALAGRGEQFF. As DNA, the CDR3 is TGCGCCAGCAGCTTGTTTGCCCTAGCGGGACGTGGTGAGCAGTTCTTC.

This clonotype is deemed large. V usage is TRBV24-1 and J usage is TRBJ2-3; possibly TRBD2 for D (6 bases). Germline CDR1 and CDR2: KGHDR and SFDVKD. Trimming took 3 bases from V and 0 from J, leaving 18 bases between them. The CDR3 extends over 18 amino acids. The CDR3 sequence is CATSDAGLTHTSTDTQYF. The CDR3 nucleotides read TGTGCCACCAGTGATGCGGGGCTTACCCACACAAGCACAGATACGCAGTATTTT.

This clonotype is labeled medium-sized (0.01 to 0.1%). The chain is built from TRBV7-2 and TRBJ1-3, with D maybe TRBD1 (5 bases). The CDR3 contains 15 residues. Germline lookup yields CDR1 SGHTA and CDR2 FQGNSA. Trimming pared 4 bases from V and 0 bases from J, leaving 10 bases between. CDR3 in amino acids: CASSSRGLSGNTIYF. The CDR3 DNA reads TGTGCCAGCAGCTCCCGGGGCCTCTCTGGAAACACCATATATTTT.

The chain is built from TRBV29-1 and TRBJ1-6; D may be TRBD1 (6 bases). The CDR3 extends over 13 amino acids. The germline V and J ends were trimmed by 6 bases and 7 bases, with 13 bases remaining between them. The germline V gene has CDR1 SQVTM and CDR2 ANQGSEA. The CDR3: CSVADRINSPLHF. In nucleotides, the CDR3 is TGCAGCGTCGCCGACAGGATCAATTCACCCCTCCACTTT.

In this sample, this clonotype is medium-sized. The V call is TRBV7-2, the J call TRBJ2-5; TRBD2 aligns across 9 bases. Germline V gene data show CDR1 as SGHTA and CDR2 as FQGNSA. V shed 5 bases, J shed 3 bases, and the junction held 4 bases outside the gene matches. The CDR3 extends over 14 amino acids. CDR3: CASSASSGKETQYF. For the CDR3, the DNA is TGTGCCAGCAGCGCTTCTAGCGGGAAAGAGACCCAGTACTTC.

This clonotype showed up just a few times. V is TRBV2 and J is TRBJ2-1, with no clear D. The germline V and J ends were trimmed by 6 bases and 9 bases, with 9 bases remaining between them. CDR3 length equals 11 residues. Looked up from germline, CDR1 is SNHLY and CDR2 is FYNNEI. CDR3 DNA: TGTGCCAGCAGGGAGTATCCTGAGCAGTTCTTC. Protein sequence: CASREYPEQFF.

The table lists this clonotype with many counts. The genes are TRBV28 and TRBJ1-5; tentatively, D is TRBD1 (5 bases). The CDR3 is 15 residues long. Trimming pared 5 bases from V and 4 bases from J, leaving 15 bases between. The germline V gene has CDR1 MDHEN and CDR2 SYDVKM. CDR3 residues: CASSPWTEGNQPQHF. CDR3 DNA sequence: TGTGCCAGCAGTCCCTGGACTGAGGGGAATCAGCCCCAGCATTTT.

This clonotype was found once. The chain carries TRBV12-3 or TRBV12-4 and TRBJ2-7; D is unclear. The CDR3 contains 12 residues. The germline V and J ends were trimmed by 0 bases and 4 bases, with 4 bases remaining between them. The CDR3: CASSLAHYEQYF. The DNA of the CDR3 is TGTGCCAGCAGTTTAGCGCATTACGAGCAGTACTTC.

This clonotype has a handful of counts. V gene TRBV6-9 combines with J gene TRBJ2-3; D remains ambiguous. This CDR3 has 18 residues. The germline V and J ends were trimmed by 5 bases and 3 bases, with 24 bases remaining between them. The germline V gene encodes CDR1 MNHGY and CDR2 SVAAGI. The CDR3 reads CASSDVFDPGSTTDTQYF. Here the CDR3 DNA reads TGTGCCAGCAGTGATGTTTTCGACCCAGGATCGACAACAGATACGCAGTATTTT.

This clonotype is termed medium-sized. This sequence joins TRBV12-3 or TRBV12-4 and TRBJ2-1; no clear D. Trimming shortened V by 2 bases and J by 3 bases, and 29 bases separated the two germline ends. This CDR3 has 21 amino acids. The CDR3 DNA sequence: TGTGCCAGCAGTTTATCAGTTTTATACCGGCGCCCCCACCCTCTCTACAATGAGCAGTTCTTC. Translated, it gives CASSLSVLYRRPHPLYNEQFF.

This clonotype qualifies as medium-sized. The chain couples TRBV12-3 or TRBV12-4 to TRBJ2-1, with 7 bases aligning to TRBD2. CDR3 length equals 16 residues. Germline trimming cut 6 bases from V and 0 bases from J; bases unmatched to any gene: 8. Here the CDR3 DNA reads TGTGCCAGCAGACAACTAGCGTATAGCTCCTACAATGAGCAGTTCTTC. Amino acids: CASRQLAYSSYNEQFF.

The V and J genes are TRBV18 and TRBJ2-3; 9 bases line up with TRBD1. V trimming: 4 bases; J trimming: 1 base; junction bases outside the gene matches: 0. This CDR3 has 14 amino acids. Germline-derived CDR1 and CDR2 are KGHSH and LQKENI. The DNA for the CDR3 is TGTGCCAGCTCACGGACAGGGGGCACAGATACGCAGTATTTT. It yields the protein CASSRTGGTDTQYF.

This chain links TRBV24-1 with TRBJ2-1; 9 bases match TRBD1. This CDR3 is built from 15 residues. Trimming at V came to 2 bases and at J to 9 bases, leaving 7 bases not matched to a gene. Germline values: CDR1 KGHDR, CDR2 SFDVKD. The chain's CDR3 is CATSDWNRGPGEQFF. CDR3 coding DNA: TGTGCCACCAGTGATTGGAACAGGGGGCCAGGTGAGCAGTTCTTC.

The gene calls are TRBV5-1 and TRBJ1-4; D gene ambiguous. Looked up from germline, CDR1 is SGHRS and CDR2 is YFSETQ. V gave up 0 bases and J gave up 4 bases, with 10 bases separating them. The CDR3 is made up of 15 amino acids. CDR3 DNA sequence: TGCGCCAGCAGCTTGGTTTACGGCCGTAATGAAAAACTGTTTTTT. Protein sequence: CASSLVYGRNEKLFF.

This clonotype is categorized as medium-sized (0.01 to 0.1%). The chain carries TRBV5-1 and TRBJ2-5; D not resolved. CDR1 is SGHRS and CDR2 is YFSETQ in the germline V gene. The V and J ends lost 2 bases and 4 bases respectively, with 12 bases between them. CDR3 length: 14 residues. The CDR3 loop is CASSLQLGGETQYF. For the CDR3, the DNA is TGCGCCAGCAGCTTACAGCTGGGCGGAGAGACCCAGTACTTC.

This clonotype showed up many times. This chain uses TRBV28 with TRBJ2-1, with TRBD2 matching over 7 bases. This CDR3 comprises 15 residues. The V and J ends lost 7 bases and 4 bases, in that order; junction bases with no gene match: 10. The germline gives CDR1 MDHEN, CDR2 SYDVKM. The CDR3 is CASKITGGVYNEQFF. CDR3 DNA sequence: TGTGCCAGCAAGATTACGGGAGGTGTTTACAATGAGCAGTTCTTC.

With regard to this clonotype: A much larger clone is a single base away; this may be a read error. J is TRBJ2-3 and V is TRBV6-5; TRBD2 aligns across 16 bases. The CDR3 is 19 amino acids. Germline CDR1 MNHEY, CDR2 SVGAGI. With V trimmed by 0 bases and J by 6 bases, 9 bases remained unmatched. The CDR3 DNA is TGTGCCAGCAGTTACTCGAGCGGGACTAGCGGGAGGGTCGCGGATACGCAGTATTTT. Protein product: CASSYSSGTSGRVADTQYF.

This clonotype is large within its sample. The rearrangement links TRBV13 to TRBJ1-1; 7 bases map to TRBD1. CDR3 length: 13 amino acids. Germline lookup yields CDR1 PRHDT and CDR2 FYEKMQ (reference sequence). Trimming cost V 0 bases and J 7 bases; bases outside gene matches: 2. The CDR3: CASSLGPGGEAFF. Here the CDR3 DNA reads TGTGCCAGCAGCTTAGGCCCAGGGGGTGAAGCTTTCTTT.

By frequency in the sample, this clonotype is medium-sized. The chain carries TRBV28 and TRBJ1-1; perhaps TRBD1 as D (6 bases). Germline V CDR1 and CDR2: MDHEN, SYDVKM. The ends were cut back, 3 bases at V and 5 bases at J, with 13 bases in the middle. The CDR3 runs 14 residues. The CDR3 nucleotides read TGTGCCAGCAGTTTGCGGACAGAAAGGACTGAAGCTTTCTTT. Protein sequence: CASSLRTERTEAFF.

By sample share, this clonotype is medium-sized (0.01 to 0.1%). V and J are TRBV9 and TRBJ2-2; D possibly corresponds to TRBD2 (6 bases). Trimming shortened V by 0 bases and J by 2 bases, and 11 bases separated the two germline ends. CDR3 size: 16 residues. CDR1 and CDR2 from the germline V gene are SGDLS and YYNGEE. The CDR3 sequence: CASSVVPAGNTGELFF. DNA of the CDR3: TGTGCCAGCAGCGTAGTTCCAGCGGGCAACACCGGGGAGCTGTTTTTT.

In its sample, this clonotype was seen once. V is TRBV5-6 and J is TRBJ1-5; TRBD1 might be the D (5 bases). Germline V CDR1 and CDR2: SGHDT, YYEEEE. Trimming cost V 3 bases and J 3 bases, with 16 bases left between them. This CDR3 is 16 amino acids long. The CDR3 coding sequence is TGTGCCAGCAGCTCCGTGGGGACGAGGTCCAATCAGCCCCAGCATTTT. Translating it yields CASSSVGTRSNQPQHF.

This clonotype is deemed medium-sized (0.01 to 0.1%). The gene calls are TRBV20-1 and TRBJ2-7; 10 positions agree with TRBD2. The CDR3 totals 15 residues. Losses at the gene ends were 6 bases for V and 3 bases for J; bases not matched to a gene: 11. CDR1 and CDR2 (germline): DFQATT, SNEGSKA (reference sequence). This CDR3 reads CSAAPLAGDIYEQYF. In DNA form, the CDR3 reads TGCAGTGCGGCCCCTCTAGCGGGAGACATCTACGAGCAGTACTTC.

The V and J genes are TRBV6-2 or TRBV6-3 and TRBJ2-7; 7 positions agree with TRBD1. Trimming cost V 6 bases and J 3 bases; bases outside gene matches: 8. Germline V gene sequence: CDR1 MNHEY, CDR2 SVGEGT. The CDR3 is made up of 14 amino acids. The DNA of the CDR3 is TGTGCCAGCAGCGTGGGACAGCTGGTCTACGAGCAGTACTTC. Protein sequence: CASSVGQLVYEQYF.

The CDR3 nucleotides read TGTGCCAGTAAGAGAGGGGCGGAAAACACCAAAAACATTCAGTACTTC. Translated: CASKRGAENTKNIQYF. The V call is TRBV19, the J call TRBJ2-4; D is possibly TRBD1 or TRBD2 (5 bases each). Trimming pared 7 bases from V and 2 bases from J, leaving 18 bases between. Germline CDR1 and CDR2: LNHDA and SQIVND (reference sequence). The CDR3 is 16 amino acids.

Notes on this clonotype: Just one base apart from a much larger clone, this may be a read error. The chain employs TRBV10-3 and TRBJ2-5; D ambiguous. The CDR3 spans 12 residues. Germline loops: CDR1 ENHRY, CDR2 SYGVKD. CDR3 residues: CVIRTEKGTQYF. The CDR3 DNA is TGTGTCATCAGAACGGAAAAGGGGACCCAGTACTTC.